This TCR beta chain was obtained from a study of early T cells in non-severe SARS-CoV-2 infection. Whole-study context: Chains from this unsorted whole-blood bulk RNA could not be paired.

Unique molecular identifiers tagged individual cDNA molecules. TCRdb used MiXCR to reprocess the 5' RACE reads, holding one entry per CDR3 protein. The sample holds tens of thousands of distinct CDR3 sequences, approximately 5.3% seen once. Trimming removed 6 bases at V and 0 bases at J, with 12 bases between. Per the germline V gene, CDR1 is SGHTA and CDR2 is FQGTGA. The length of the CDR3 is 15 residues. In its sample, this clonotype was seen many times. The TCR comes from an adult who was a healthcare worker with PCR-confirmed SARS-CoV-2 infection or an uninfected control (not recorded which). The chain is built from TRBV7-3 and TRBJ2-1, with D unclear. Sequencing was done on a sample of whole blood. The CDR3 region has the DNA TGTGCCAGCAGGCCGGCCGTGAGCTCCTACAATGAGCAGTTCTTC. It is translated as CASRPAVSSYNEQFF.